The TCR beta chain under discussion was sequenced for a study of cytomegalovirus exposure and HLA in healthy donors. Whole-study findings and limits: Cytomegalovirus status was reportedly diagnosed by the classifier with high sensitivity and specificity.

CDR1 and CDR2 from the germline V gene are SGHRS and YFSETQ. Trimming at V came to 6 bases and at J to 0 bases, leaving 8 bases not matched to a gene. The CDR3 is 17 residues long. This clone has just one count. Its specificity is unknown. Profiling relied on immunoSEQ multiplex PCR, and the TCRdb table lists in-frame clones only, not all of them. Counted here are under 400,000 clones, nearly 90% occurring once; the ten biggest clones make up roughly 0.88%. The sequencing input was PBMCs. This receptor was identified in a man aged 25-45 years in good health and CMV-seronegative. The chain links TRBV5-1 to TRBJ2-6; 8 bases are a match to TRBD1. Here the CDR3 DNA reads TGCGCCAGCACCGGGACAGGAGCCAACTCTGGGGCCAACGTCCTGACTTTC. It specifies CASTGTGANSGANVLTF.